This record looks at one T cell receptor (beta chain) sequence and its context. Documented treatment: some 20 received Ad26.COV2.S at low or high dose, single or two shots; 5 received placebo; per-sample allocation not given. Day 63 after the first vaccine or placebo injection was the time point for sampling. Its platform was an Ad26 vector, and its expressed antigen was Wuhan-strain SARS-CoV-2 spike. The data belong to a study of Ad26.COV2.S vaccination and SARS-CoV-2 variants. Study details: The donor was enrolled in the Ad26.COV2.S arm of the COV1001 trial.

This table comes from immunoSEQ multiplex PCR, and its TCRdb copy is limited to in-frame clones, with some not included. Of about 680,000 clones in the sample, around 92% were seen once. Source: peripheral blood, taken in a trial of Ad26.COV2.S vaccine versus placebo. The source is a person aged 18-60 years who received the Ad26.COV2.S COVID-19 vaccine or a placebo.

CDR3 residues: CATSREGTGGFGELFF. CDR3 in DNA: TGTGCCACCAGCAGAGAGGGGACAGGGGGTTTCGGGGAGCTGTTTTTT. The chain joins TRBV15 to TRBJ2-2; 11 positions agree with TRBD1. Per germline, CDR1 LNHNV and CDR2 YYDKDF (reference sequence). The CDR3 loop spans 16 amino acids. The V gene end was trimmed by 0 bases and the J gene end by 7 bases; junction bases not matched to a gene: 4. The full variable domain, in which reference TRBV15 and TRBJ2-2 provide the parts outside the CDR3, is DAMVIQNPRYQVTQFGKPVTLSCSQTLNHNVMYWYQQKSSQAPKLLFHYYDKDFNNEADTPDNFQSRRPNTSFCFLDIRSPGLGDTAMYLCATSREGTGGFGELFFGEGSRLTVL.